The 27 T cell receptor beta chains below all came from one sample that was sequenced in a study of cytotoxic CD8 clonotypes in ibrutinib-treated CLL. Clones were read by immunoSEQ multiplex PCR, and TCRdb kept only the in-frame ones, dropping some. Among 150,000 to 250,000 clones listed, about 72% were seen once. Source: PBMCs, taken after 24 months of ibrutinib treatment. These receptor sequences come from a human donor with chronic lymphocytic leukemia.

This chain connects TRBV4-2 to TRBJ2-1, with TRBD1 matching 9 bases. Germline CDR1 LGHNA, CDR2 YNFKEQ. Trimming at V came to 3 bases and at J to 4 bases, leaving 4 bases not matched to a gene. The CDR3 extends over 15 amino acids. As DNA, the CDR3 is TGTGCCAGCAGCCACCCCGACAGGGGGTACAATGAGCAGTTCTTC. Protein product: CASSHPDRGYNEQFF.

V usage is TRBV9 and J usage is TRBJ2-3; the D is unclear. Looked up from germline, CDR1 is SGDLS and CDR2 is YYNGEE. Trimming removed 4 bases from V and 2 bases from J, with 14 bases in between. The CDR3 is 15 residues long. The chain's CDR3 is CASSPRTRPTDTQYF. As DNA, the CDR3 is TGTGCCAGCAGCCCACGGACCCGACCCACAGATACGCAGTATTTT. The full variable domain, with the rest looked up from reference TRBV9 and TRBJ2-3, is DSGVTQTPKHLITATGQRVTLRCSPRSGDLSVYWYQQSLDQGLQFLIQYYNGEERAKGNILERFSAQQFPDLHSELNLSSLELGDSALYFCASSPRTRPTDTQYFGPGTRLTVL.

This clone appeared a few times. The genes are TRBV18 and TRBJ2-3, with a possible D match to TRBD2 (5 bases). Germline loops: CDR1 KGHSH, CDR2 LQKENI. This CDR3 has 12 residues. Trimming removed 4 bases at V and 6 bases at J, with 8 bases between. The CDR3 spells CASSRTEDTQYF. The CDR3 bases are TGTGCCAGCTCACGGACTGAGGATACGCAGTATTTT.

The chain uses TRBV27 and TRBJ1-2; 8 nucleotides align to TRBD1. This CDR3 has 15 residues. Germline trimming cut 5 bases from V and 0 bases from J; bases unmatched to any gene: 5. CDR1 is MNHEY, CDR2 SMNVEV, per germline (reference sequence). The CDR3 spells CASSPQGGTNYGYTF. For the CDR3, the DNA is TGTGCCAGCAGTCCACAGGGGGGAACTAACTATGGCTACACCTTC.

The V gene is TRBV4-1, the J gene TRBJ1-5, with TRBD1 matching over 8 bases. The germline gives CDR1 MGHRA, CDR2 YSYEKL. The V gene end was trimmed by 1 base and the J gene end by 5 bases; junction bases not matched to a gene: 7. The CDR3 is made up of 16 amino acids. The CDR3 DNA sequence: TGCGCCAGCAGCCAAGGGGTGGCAGGGGGCTATCAGCCCCAGCATTTT. It encodes CASSQGVAGGYQPQHF.

Remarks on this clone: Within the sample, other DNA sequences also encode this same CDR3. V gene TRBV20-1 combines with J gene TRBJ1-2; D is perhaps TRBD1 (5 bases). This CDR3 spans 11 amino acids. Trimming took off 0 bases at V and 7 bases at J, with 6 bases between the two ends. The germline V gene has CDR1 DFQATT and CDR2 SNEGSKA (reference sequence). The CDR3 sequence: CSARDRVGYTF. The DNA for the CDR3 is TGCAGTGCTAGAGACAGGGTTGGCTACACCTTC.

This chain connects TRBV30 to TRBJ2-6; D possibly corresponds to TRBD1 (6 bases). The V end lost 4 bases, the J end lost 1 base, and 14 bases lay between the germline ends. The germline V gene encodes CDR1 GTSNPN and CDR2 SVGIG (reference sequence). The CDR3 covers 16 residues. The CDR3 nucleotides read TGTGCCTGGAAACAGGGAGCCATGTCTGGGGCCAACGTCCTGACTTTC. This encodes CAWKQGAMSGANVLTF.

With respect to this clone: Other DNA sequences in this sample translate to the same CDR3. The V call is TRBV5-1, the J call TRBJ2-3; TRBD1 matches 8 bases. The germline V gene encodes CDR1 SGHRS and CDR2 YFSETQ. The CDR3 consists of 15 residues. The trim removed 0 bases at V and 4 bases at J, leaving 4 bases unmatched. CDR3 protein: CASSLEAGGADTQYF. The DNA for the CDR3 is TGCGCCAGCAGCTTGGAAGCAGGGGGCGCAGATACGCAGTATTTT.

This rearrangement joins TRBV5-1 to TRBJ1-2, with 9 nucleotides matching TRBD1. The CDR3 totals 13 residues. Germline V gene data show CDR1 as SGHRS and CDR2 as YFSETQ. V dropped 3 bases and J dropped 8; count of bases not matched to a gene: 5. The CDR3 region has the DNA TGCGCCAGCAGCTGGGGACAGGGCGACGGCTACACCTTC. Its protein product is CASSWGQGDGYTF.

The chain combines TRBV9 with TRBJ2-1, with D possibly TRBD2 on 5 matching bases. This CDR3 contains 13 residues. Germline-derived CDR1 and CDR2 are SGDLS and YYNGEE. Trimming shortened V by 0 bases and J by 10 bases, and 11 bases separated the two germline ends. CDR3 residues: CASSVGPWEEQFF. The CDR3 bases are TGTGCCAGCAGCGTAGGACCCTGGGAGGAGCAGTTCTTC.

The V and J genes are TRBV7-9 and TRBJ2-1; the match to TRBD1 covers 8 bases. The CDR3 is 16 amino acids. From germline, CDR1 is SEHNR and CDR2 FQNEAQ (reference sequence). Losses at the gene ends were 5 bases for V and 5 bases for J; bases not matched to a gene: 11. CDR3: CASSATGGSFDNEQFF. CDR3 coding DNA: TGTGCCAGCAGCGCAACAGGGGGAAGTTTTGACAATGAGCAGTTCTTC. The full variable domain, its missing parts supplied by reference TRBV7-9 and TRBJ2-1, is DTGVSQNPRHKITKRGQNVTFRCDPISEHNRLYWYRQTLGQGPEFLTYFQNEAQLEKSRLLSDRFSAERPKGSFSTLEIQRTEQGDSAMYLCASSATGGSFDNEQFFGPGTRLTVL.

The rearrangement uses TRBV10-3 and TRBJ1-1; 9 bases align to TRBD1. Germline V CDR1 and CDR2: ENHRY, SYGVKD. The ends lost 9 bases at V and 6 bases at J; junction bases unmatched: 2. CDR3 length equals 11 residues. The CDR3: CAIGQGPEAFF. As DNA, the CDR3 is TGTGCCATAGGACAGGGGCCTGAAGCTTTCTTT.

The chain couples TRBV15 to TRBJ2-7; 11 nucleotides line up with TRBD2. V trimming: 6 bases; J trimming: 4 bases; junction bases outside the gene matches: 5. CDR3 size: 14 residues. The germline V gene has CDR1 LNHNV and CDR2 YYDKDF (reference sequence). The CDR3 sequence is CATSKGLADYEQYF. The CDR3, as DNA: TGTGCCACCAGTAAGGGACTAGCGGATTACGAGCAGTACTTC.

In regard to this clone: Other DNA sequences in the sample encode the same CDR3. This CDR3 is CSAGTYEQYF. CDR3 nucleotide sequence: TGCAGTGCTGGAACCTACGAGCAGTACTTC. This chain uses TRBV20-1 with TRBJ2-7; D is unresolved. There are 10 residues in the CDR3. Germline loops: CDR1 DFQATT, CDR2 SNEGSKA (reference sequence). Trimming took 5 bases from V and 2 from J, leaving 4 bases between them.

V usage is TRBV7-8 and J usage is TRBJ2-7; 7 bases fit TRBD1. Germline CDR1 and CDR2: SGHVS and FQNEAQ. This CDR3 is built from 14 residues. J was trimmed by 5 bases and V by 6 bases; bases with no gene match: 10. CDR3 loop: CASRREGGRDEQYF. Written as DNA, the CDR3 is TGTGCCAGCAGGAGAGAAGGGGGCAGGGACGAGCAGTACTTC.

The CDR3 loop is CSAGAGLYEQYF. In DNA, the CDR3 is TGCAGCGCCGGGGCAGGACTCTACGAGCAGTACTTC. The rearrangement links TRBV29-1 to TRBJ2-7; D is tentatively TRBD1 or TRBD2 (5 bases each). The CDR3 totals 12 residues. Trimming left V 7 bases short and J 3 bases short, with 13 bases between. CDR1 and CDR2 (germline): SQVTM, ANQGSEA.

This clone was detected once. The J gene is TRBJ1-1, the V gene TRBV28; D is undetermined. The germline V gene encodes CDR1 MDHEN and CDR2 SYDVKM. Trimming removed 1 base from V and 8 bases from J, with 8 bases in between. This CDR3 is built from 12 residues. The CDR3 region is CASSLLTEEAFF. The CDR3 coding sequence is TGTGCCAGCAGTTTATTGACGGAAGAAGCTTTCTTT.

The sample holds a few counts of this clone. V and J are TRBV27 and TRBJ1-5; TRBD1 agrees at 9 bases. CDR3 length equals 14 residues. Germline trimming cut 5 bases from V and 6 bases from J; bases unmatched to any gene: 5. Germline lookup yields CDR1 MNHEY and CDR2 SMNVEV (reference sequence). The CDR3 coding sequence is TGTGCCAGCAGTCTACAGGGGGCGGGTCAGCCCCAGCATTTT. This translates into CASSLQGAGQPQHF.

The chain uses TRBV5-6 and TRBJ2-3; 7 positions agree with TRBD1. With V trimmed by 0 bases and J by 5 bases, 6 bases remained unmatched. The CDR3 covers 15 residues. Germline assignment: CDR1 SGHDT and CDR2 YYEEEE. CDR3 residues: CASSLGQGPQDTQYF. The CDR3 DNA follows: TGTGCCAGCAGCTTGGGACAGGGTCCCCAAGATACGCAGTATTTT.

The gene calls are TRBV9 and TRBJ2-2, with D perhaps matching TRBD2 (6 bases). Germline CDR1 is SGDLS and CDR2 is YYNGEE. The CDR3 is made up of 15 amino acids. V shed 0 bases and J shed 4 bases, with 10 bases lying between them. The CDR3 DNA follows: TGTGCCAGCAGCGTAGCGGGAGACTTCACCGGGGAGCTGTTTTTT. It codes for CASSVAGDFTGELFF.

This clone was observed a single time. The J gene is TRBJ2-3, the V gene TRBV14; 14 positions match TRBD2. Germline V lookup: CDR1 SGHDN, CDR2 FVKESK. The CDR3 length is 22 residues. Trimming took 0 bases from V and 6 from J; bases not matched to a gene: 20. The CDR3 nucleotides read TGTGCCAGCAGCCAAGATAGGATTCGACTAGCGGGAGGGCCCGCCGCTGAGGATACGCAGTATTTT. Translated, it gives CASSQDRIRLAGGPAAEDTQYF. The full variable domain, completed using reference TRBV14 and TRBJ2-3, is EAGVTQFPSHSVIEKGQTVTLRCDPISGHDNLYWYRRVMGKEIKFLLHFVKESKQDESGMPNNRFLAERTGGTYSTLKVQPAELEDSGVYFCASSQDRIRLAGGPAAEDTQYFGPGTRLTVL.

This clone was picked up a small number of times. The chain carries TRBV7-9 and TRBJ2-1, with D tentatively TRBD1 (5 bases). The ends were cut back, 1 base at V and 5 bases at J, with 6 bases in the middle. Looked up from germline, CDR1 is SEHNR and CDR2 is FQNEAQ (reference sequence). The CDR3 length is 13 residues. CDR3 residues: CASSLGTNNEQFF. DNA for the CDR3: TGTGCCAGCAGCTTAGGGACAAACAATGAGCAGTTCTTC.

Only a few counts were recorded for this clone. V and J are TRBV19 and TRBJ1-1; D possibly corresponds to TRBD1 (6 bases). V gave up 3 bases and J gave up 4 bases, with 9 bases separating them. Germline CDR1 LNHDA, CDR2 SQIVND (reference sequence). The CDR3 extends over 13 amino acids. CDR3 nucleotides: TGTGCCAGTAGTATGACAGGCGGCACTGAAGCTTTCTTT. This encodes CASSMTGGTEAFF.

The rearrangement uses TRBV29-1 and TRBJ1-3; TRBD1 agrees at 7 bases. This CDR3 is 16 amino acids long. Germline V CDR1 and CDR2: SQVTM, ANQGSEA. Germline trimming cut 0 bases from V and 4 bases from J; bases unmatched to any gene: 9. CDR3 loop: CSVEDRQGVGGNTIYF. Written as DNA, the CDR3 is TGCAGCGTTGAAGATAGACAGGGAGTGGGCGGAAACACCATATATTTT.

The chain recombines TRBV6-4 with TRBJ2-7, with 8 bases lining up with TRBD1. The V and J ends lost 6 bases and 5 bases, in that order; junction bases with no gene match: 18. CDR1 is MRHNA and CDR2 is SNTAGT in the germline V gene. This CDR3 is built from 17 residues. CDR3 residues: CASRRTGKGSAIDEQYF. For the CDR3, the DNA is TGTGCCAGCAGGAGGACAGGGAAAGGTTCGGCTATTGACGAGCAGTACTTC.

V usage is TRBV18 and J usage is TRBJ1-1, with 11 bases lining up with TRBD1. V trimming: 5 bases; J trimming: 4 bases; junction bases outside the gene matches: 3. This CDR3 has 14 residues. Germline V gives CDR1 KGHSH, CDR2 LQKENI. CDR3 coding DNA: TGTGCCAGCTCATCCGGACAGGGGGCCACTGAAGCTTTCTTT. It is translated as CASSSGQGATEAFF.

This chain joins TRBV28 and TRBJ1-5; D remains ambiguous. Germline loops: CDR1 MDHEN, CDR2 SYDVKM. The CDR3 extends over 12 amino acids. V gave up 7 bases and J gave up 4 bases, with 8 bases separating them. CDR3 in amino acids: CASTPGNQPQHF. The CDR3 nucleotides are TGTGCCAGCACCCCGGGGAATCAGCCCCAGCATTTT.